The source of this TCR beta chain is a study of T cells after yellow fever vaccination. General study findings and limits: Weaker overall was a secondary response that nonetheless peaked faster, on day 5 versus 15. Most clones from primary vaccination were detected again post-booster (just over 95% CD4, around 90% CD8). Contaminating bulk clonotypes could be abundant in FACS-sorted repertoires.

This clonotype has a count of ten or more. Its antigen is unidentified. The TCR cDNA carried a universal primer site and UMIs from 5'RACE template switching. TCRdb re-derived calls from the 5' RACE reads in MiXCR, one entry per CDR3 protein. The sample lists 250,000 to 400,000 distinct CDR3 sequences, approximately 4.3% occurring once. The TCR comes from a man aged 18 to 35 who received the YFV17D yellow fever vaccine. Source: PBMCs, taken 15 days after the yellow fever booster vaccination.

CDR3 nucleotides: TGTGCCAGCTCGACAGAGGAAGTGACCCAGTACTTC. It specifies CASSTEEVTQYF. This chain links TRBV7-8 with TRBJ2-5; the D gene is possibly TRBD1 (5 bases). This CDR3 spans 12 amino acids. Trimming took 8 bases from V and 7 from J, leaving 14 bases between them. Germline lookup yields CDR1 SGHVS and CDR2 FQNEAQ.